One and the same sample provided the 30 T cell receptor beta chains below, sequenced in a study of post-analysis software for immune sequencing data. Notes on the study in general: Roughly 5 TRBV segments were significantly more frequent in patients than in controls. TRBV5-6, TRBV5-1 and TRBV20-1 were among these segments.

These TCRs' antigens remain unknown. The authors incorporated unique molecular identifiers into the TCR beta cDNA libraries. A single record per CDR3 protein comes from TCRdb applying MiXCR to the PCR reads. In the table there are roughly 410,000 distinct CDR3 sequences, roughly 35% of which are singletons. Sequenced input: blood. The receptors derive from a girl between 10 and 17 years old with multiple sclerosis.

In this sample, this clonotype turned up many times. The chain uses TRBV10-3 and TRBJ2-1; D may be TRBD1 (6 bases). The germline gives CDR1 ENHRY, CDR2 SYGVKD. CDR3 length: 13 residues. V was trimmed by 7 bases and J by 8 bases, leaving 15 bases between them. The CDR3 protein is CAITIGQSDEQFF. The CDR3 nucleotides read TGTGCCATCACCATAGGACAGAGCGATGAGCAGTTCTTC.

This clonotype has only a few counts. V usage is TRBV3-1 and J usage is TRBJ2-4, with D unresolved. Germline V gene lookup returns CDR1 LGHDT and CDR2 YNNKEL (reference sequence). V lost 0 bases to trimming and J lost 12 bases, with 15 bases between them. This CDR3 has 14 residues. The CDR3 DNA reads TGTGCCAGCAGCCAAGAGGAGACGGCAAAGCGTCAGTACTTC. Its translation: CASSQEETAKRQYF.

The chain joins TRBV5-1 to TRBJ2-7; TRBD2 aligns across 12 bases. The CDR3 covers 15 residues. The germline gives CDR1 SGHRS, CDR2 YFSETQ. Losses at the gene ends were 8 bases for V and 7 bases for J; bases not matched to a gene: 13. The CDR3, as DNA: TGCGCCAGTAGGACTAGCGGGGCTAACTACAATGAGCAGTACTTC. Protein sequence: CASRTSGANYNEQYF.

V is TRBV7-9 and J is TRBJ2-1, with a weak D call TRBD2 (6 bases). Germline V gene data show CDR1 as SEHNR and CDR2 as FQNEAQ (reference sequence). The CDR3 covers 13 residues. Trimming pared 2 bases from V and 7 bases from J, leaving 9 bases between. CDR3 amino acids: CASSLTSRNEQFF. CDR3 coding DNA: TGTGCCAGCAGCTTAACTAGCAGGAATGAGCAGTTCTTC.

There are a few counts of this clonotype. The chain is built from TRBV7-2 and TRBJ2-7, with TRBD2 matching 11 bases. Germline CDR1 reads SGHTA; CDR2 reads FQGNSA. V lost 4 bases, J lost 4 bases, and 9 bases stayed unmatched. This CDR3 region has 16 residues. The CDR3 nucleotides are TGTGCCAGCAGCTCCCTAACTAGCGGGGGCCTATACGAGCAGTACTTC. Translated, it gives CASSSLTSGGLYEQYF. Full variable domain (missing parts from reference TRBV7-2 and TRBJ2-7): GAGVSQSPSNKVTEKGKDVELRCDPISGHTALYWYRQSLGQGLEFLIYFQGNSAPDKSGLPSDRFSAERTGGSVSTLTIQRTQQEDSAVYLCASSSLTSGGLYEQYFGPGTRLTVT.

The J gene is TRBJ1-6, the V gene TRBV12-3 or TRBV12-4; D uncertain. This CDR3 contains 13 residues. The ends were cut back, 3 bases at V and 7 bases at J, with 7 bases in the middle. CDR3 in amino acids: CASSFKQNSPLHF. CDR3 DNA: TGTGCCAGCAGTTTTAAACAGAATTCACCCCTCCACTTT.

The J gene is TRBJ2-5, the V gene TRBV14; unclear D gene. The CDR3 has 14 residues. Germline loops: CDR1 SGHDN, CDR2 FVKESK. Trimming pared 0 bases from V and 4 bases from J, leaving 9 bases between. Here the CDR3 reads CASSQDRVRETQYF. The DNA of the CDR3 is TGTGCCAGCAGCCAAGATCGAGTCAGAGAGACCCAGTACTTC.

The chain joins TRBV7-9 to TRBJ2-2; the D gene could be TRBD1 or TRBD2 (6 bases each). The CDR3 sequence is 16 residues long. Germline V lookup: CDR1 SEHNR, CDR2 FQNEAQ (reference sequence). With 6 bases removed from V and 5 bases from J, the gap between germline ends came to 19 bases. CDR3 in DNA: TGTGCCAGCAGTCTCATGGAGGGGGGTCGGACCGGGGAGCTGTTTTTT. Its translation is CASSLMEGGRTGELFF.

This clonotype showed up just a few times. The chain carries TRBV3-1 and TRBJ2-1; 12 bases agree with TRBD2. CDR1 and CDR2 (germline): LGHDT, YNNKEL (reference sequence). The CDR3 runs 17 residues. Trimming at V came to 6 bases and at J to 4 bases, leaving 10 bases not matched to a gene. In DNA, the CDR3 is TGTGCCAGCAGACTGACTAGCGGGGGATTTGTTTACAATGAGCAGTTCTTC. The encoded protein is CASRLTSGGFVYNEQFF.

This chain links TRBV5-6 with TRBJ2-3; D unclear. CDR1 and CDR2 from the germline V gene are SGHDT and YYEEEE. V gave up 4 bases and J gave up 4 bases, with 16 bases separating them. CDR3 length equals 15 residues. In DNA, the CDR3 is TGTGCCAGCAGCCCGCCCGGCACCTGGGCAGATACGCAGTATTTT. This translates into CASSPPGTWADTQYF.

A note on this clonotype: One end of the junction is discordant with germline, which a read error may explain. CDR3 in DNA: TGTGCCAGCAGCCAACTGGACACTGGAGCTTTCTTT. Translation: CASSQLDTGAFF. V and J are TRBV3-1 and TRBJ1-1, with D perhaps TRBD1 (5 bases). CDR1 and CDR2 from the germline V gene are LGHDT and YNNKEL (reference sequence). CDR3 length: 12 residues.

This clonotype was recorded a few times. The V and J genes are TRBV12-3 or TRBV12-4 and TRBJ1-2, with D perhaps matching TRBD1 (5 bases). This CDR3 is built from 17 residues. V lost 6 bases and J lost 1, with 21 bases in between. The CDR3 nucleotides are TGTGCCAGCAGCATTAGATTATGGGGGGACTATAACTATGGCTACACCTTC. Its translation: CASSIRLWGDYNYGYTF.

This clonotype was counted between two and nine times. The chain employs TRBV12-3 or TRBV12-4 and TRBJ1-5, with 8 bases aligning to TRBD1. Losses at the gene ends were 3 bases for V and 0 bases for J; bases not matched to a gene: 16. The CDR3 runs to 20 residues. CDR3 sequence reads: CASSFLRGQGSLLSNQPQHF. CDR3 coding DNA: TGTGCCAGCAGTTTTCTCCGAGGACAGGGTAGCCTTCTTAGCAATCAGCCCCAGCATTTT.

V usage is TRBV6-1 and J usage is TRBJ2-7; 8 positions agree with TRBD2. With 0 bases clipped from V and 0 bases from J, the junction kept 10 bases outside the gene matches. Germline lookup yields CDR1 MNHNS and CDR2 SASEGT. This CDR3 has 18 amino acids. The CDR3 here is CASSEAPRLLAVSYEQYF. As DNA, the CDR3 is TGTGCCAGCAGTGAAGCGCCCCGTCTACTAGCGGTCTCCTACGAGCAGTACTTC.

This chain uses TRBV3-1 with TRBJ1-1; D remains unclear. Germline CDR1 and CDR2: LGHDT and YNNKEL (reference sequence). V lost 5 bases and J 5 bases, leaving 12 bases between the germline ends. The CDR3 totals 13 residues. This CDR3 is CASSRALETEAFF. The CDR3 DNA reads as TGTGCCAGCAGCAGGGCCTTGGAAACTGAAGCTTTCTTT.

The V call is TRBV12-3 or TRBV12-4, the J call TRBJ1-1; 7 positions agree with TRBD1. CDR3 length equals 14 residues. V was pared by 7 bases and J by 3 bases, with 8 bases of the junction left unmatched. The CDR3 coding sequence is TGTGCCAGCACCTCGACAGGGAGGTACACTGAAGCTTTCTTT. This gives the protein CASTSTGRYTEAFF.

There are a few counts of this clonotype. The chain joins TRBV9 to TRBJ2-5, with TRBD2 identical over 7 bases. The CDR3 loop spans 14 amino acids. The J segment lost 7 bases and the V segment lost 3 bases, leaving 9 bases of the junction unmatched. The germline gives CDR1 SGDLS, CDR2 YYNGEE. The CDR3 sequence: CASSGLAVGGTQYF. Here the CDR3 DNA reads TGTGCCAGCAGCGGGCTAGCGGTCGGAGGGACCCAGTACTTC.

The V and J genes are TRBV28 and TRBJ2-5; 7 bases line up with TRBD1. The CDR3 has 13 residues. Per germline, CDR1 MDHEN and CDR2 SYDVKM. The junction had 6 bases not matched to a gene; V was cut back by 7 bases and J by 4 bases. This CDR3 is CASIRGGRETQYF. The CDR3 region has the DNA TGTGCCAGCATCCGAGGGGGCCGAGAGACCCAGTACTTC.

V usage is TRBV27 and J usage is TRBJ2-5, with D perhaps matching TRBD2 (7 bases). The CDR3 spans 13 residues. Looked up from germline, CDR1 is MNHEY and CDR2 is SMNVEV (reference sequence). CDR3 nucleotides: TGTGCTACCGAAAGGGGGGGATACAATGAGCAGTACTTC. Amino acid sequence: CATERGGYNEQYF.

This CDR3 is CASSLRPNSPLHF. The DNA for the CDR3 is TGTGCCAGCAGCCTCCGACCTAATTCACCCCTCCACTTT. The chain employs TRBV6-4 and TRBJ1-6; no reliable D call. Germline-derived CDR1 and CDR2 are MRHNA and SNTAGT. V lost 6 bases and J 6 bases, leaving 9 bases between the germline ends. This CDR3 has 13 amino acids.

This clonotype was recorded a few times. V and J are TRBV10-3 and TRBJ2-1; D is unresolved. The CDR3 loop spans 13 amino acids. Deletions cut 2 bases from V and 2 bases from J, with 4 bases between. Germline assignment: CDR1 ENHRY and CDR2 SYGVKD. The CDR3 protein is CAISEGAYNEQFF. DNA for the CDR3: TGTGCCATCAGTGAGGGGGCCTACAATGAGCAGTTCTTC.

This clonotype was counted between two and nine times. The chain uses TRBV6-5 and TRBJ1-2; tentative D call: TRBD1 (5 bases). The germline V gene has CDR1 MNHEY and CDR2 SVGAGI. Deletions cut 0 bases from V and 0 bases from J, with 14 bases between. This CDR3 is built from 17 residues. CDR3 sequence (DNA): TGTGCCAGCAGTTACTCTGCAGGGAATCACCCTAACTATGGCTACACCTTC. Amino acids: CASSYSAGNHPNYGYTF.

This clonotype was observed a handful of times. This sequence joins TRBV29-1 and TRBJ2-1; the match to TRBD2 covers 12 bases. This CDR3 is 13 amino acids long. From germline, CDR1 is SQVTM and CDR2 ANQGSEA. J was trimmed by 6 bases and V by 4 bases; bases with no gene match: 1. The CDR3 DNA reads TGCAGCGTTGGGACTAGCGGGGCCAATGAGCAGTTCTTC. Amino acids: CSVGTSGANEQFF.

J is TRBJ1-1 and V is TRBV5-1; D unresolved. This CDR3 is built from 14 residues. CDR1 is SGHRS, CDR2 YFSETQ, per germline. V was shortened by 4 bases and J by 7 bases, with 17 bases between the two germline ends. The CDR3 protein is CASSQQGRKREAFF. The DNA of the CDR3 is TGCGCCAGCAGCCAACAAGGACGTAAGCGTGAAGCTTTCTTT.

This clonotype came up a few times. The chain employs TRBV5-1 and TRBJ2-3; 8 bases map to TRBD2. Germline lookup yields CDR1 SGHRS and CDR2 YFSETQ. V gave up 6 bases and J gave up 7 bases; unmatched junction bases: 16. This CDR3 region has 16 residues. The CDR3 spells CASTKDREGLGNTQYF. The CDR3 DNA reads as TGCGCCAGCACCAAAGATCGGGAGGGTCTCGGAAATACGCAGTATTTT.

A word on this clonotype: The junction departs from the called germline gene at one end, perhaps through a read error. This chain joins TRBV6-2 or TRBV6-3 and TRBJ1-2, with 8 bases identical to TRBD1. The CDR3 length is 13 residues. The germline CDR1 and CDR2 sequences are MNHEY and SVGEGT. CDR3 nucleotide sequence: TGTACCAGCAGCGGGACAGGCCAATATGGCTACACCTTC. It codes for CTSSGTGQYGYTF.

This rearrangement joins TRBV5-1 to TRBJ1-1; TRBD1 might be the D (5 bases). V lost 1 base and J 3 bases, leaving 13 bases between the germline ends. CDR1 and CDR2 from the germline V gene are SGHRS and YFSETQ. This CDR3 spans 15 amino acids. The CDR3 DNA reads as TGCGCCAGCAGCTTGACCGATTTGGGGGACACTGAAGCTTTCTTT. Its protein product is CASSLTDLGDTEAFF.

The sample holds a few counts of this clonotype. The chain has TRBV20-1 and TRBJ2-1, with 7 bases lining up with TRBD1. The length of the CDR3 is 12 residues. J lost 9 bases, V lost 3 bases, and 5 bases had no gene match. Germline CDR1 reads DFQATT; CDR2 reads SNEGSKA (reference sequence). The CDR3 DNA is TGCAGTGCTAGGCAAGCAGGGGGTGAGCAGTTCTTC. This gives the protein CSARQAGGEQFF.

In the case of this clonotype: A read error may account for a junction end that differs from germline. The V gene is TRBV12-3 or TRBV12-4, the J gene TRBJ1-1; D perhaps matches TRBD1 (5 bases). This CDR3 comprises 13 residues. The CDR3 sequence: CVSRLGGDTEAFF. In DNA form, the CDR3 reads TGTGTCAGCAGGCTAGGAGGGGACACTGAAGCTTTCTTT.

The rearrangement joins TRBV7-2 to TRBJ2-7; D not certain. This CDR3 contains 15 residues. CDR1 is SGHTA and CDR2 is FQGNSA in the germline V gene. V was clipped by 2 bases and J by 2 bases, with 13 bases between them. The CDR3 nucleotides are TGTGCCAGCAGCTTATCCGACTTAGAGGCCTACGAGCAGTACTTC. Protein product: CASSLSDLEAYEQYF.